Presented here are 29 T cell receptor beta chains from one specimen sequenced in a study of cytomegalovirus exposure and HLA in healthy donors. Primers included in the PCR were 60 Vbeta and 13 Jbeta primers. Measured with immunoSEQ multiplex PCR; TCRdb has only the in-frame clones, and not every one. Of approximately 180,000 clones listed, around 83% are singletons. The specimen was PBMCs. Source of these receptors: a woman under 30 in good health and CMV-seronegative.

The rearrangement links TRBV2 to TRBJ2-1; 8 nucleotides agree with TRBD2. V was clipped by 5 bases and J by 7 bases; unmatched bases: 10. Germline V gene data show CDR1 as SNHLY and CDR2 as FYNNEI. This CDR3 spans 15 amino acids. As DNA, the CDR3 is TGTGCCAGCAGTTGGGGGAGACTAGCGAATAATGAGCAGTTCTTC. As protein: CASSWGRLANNEQFF.

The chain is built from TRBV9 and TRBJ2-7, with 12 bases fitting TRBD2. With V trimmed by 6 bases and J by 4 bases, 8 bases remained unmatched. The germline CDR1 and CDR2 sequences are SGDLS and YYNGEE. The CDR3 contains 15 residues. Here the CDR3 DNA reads TGTGCCAGCAACACAGGGGGACTAGCGGGTTACGAGCAGTACTTC. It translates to CASNTGGLAGYEQYF.

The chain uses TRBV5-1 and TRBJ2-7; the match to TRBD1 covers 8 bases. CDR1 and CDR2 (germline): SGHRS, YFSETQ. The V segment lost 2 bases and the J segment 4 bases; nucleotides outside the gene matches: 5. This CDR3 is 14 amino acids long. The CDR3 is CASSLGQGSYEQYV. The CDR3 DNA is TGCGCCAGCAGCTTAGGACAGGGATCATACGAGCAGTACGTC.

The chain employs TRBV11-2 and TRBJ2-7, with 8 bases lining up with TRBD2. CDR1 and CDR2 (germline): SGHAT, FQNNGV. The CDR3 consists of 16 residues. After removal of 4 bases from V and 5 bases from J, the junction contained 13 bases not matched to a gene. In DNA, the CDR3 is TGTGCCAGCAGCTCTCCCGGGACTAGGGTTCCCCACGAGCAGTACTTC. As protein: CASSSPGTRVPHEQYF.

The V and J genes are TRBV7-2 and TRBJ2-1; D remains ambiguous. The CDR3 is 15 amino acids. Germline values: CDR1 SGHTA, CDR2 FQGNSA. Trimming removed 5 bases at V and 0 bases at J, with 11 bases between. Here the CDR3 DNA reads TGTGCCAGCAGCCCTACTTGGAGCTCCTACAATGAGCAGTTCTTC. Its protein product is CASSPTWSSYNEQFF.

The CDR3 sequence is CASSIARDSEQYV. The CDR3 nucleotides read TGTGCCAGCAGCATTGCGAGGGATTCGGAGCAGTACGTC. V usage is TRBV7-2 and J usage is TRBJ2-7; possibly TRBD2 for D (5 bases). The length of the CDR3 is 13 residues. Looked up from germline, CDR1 is SGHTA and CDR2 is FQGNSA. V dropped 5 bases and J dropped 7 bases, with 15 bases sitting between them.

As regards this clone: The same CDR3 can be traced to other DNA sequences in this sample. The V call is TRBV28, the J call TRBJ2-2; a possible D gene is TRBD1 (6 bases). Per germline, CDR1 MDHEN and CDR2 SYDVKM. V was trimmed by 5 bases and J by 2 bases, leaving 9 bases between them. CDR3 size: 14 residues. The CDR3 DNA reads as TGTGCCAGCAGTCTGACAGGCAACACCGGGGAGCTGTTTTTT. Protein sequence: CASSLTGNTGELFF.

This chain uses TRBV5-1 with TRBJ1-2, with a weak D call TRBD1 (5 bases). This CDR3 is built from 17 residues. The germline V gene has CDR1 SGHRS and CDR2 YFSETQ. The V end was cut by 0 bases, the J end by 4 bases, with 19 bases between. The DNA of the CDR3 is TGCGCCAGCAGCTTGGAATCCCCCACAGGTCTGGTCTATGGCTACACCTTC. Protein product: CASSLESPTGLVYGYTF.

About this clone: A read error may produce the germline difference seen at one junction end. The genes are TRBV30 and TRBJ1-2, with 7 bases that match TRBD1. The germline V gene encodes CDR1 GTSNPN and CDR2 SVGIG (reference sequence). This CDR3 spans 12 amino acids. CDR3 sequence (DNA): TGTGCCTGGACCCCGGGGACAGCTTCCCTTATCTTC. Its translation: CAWTPGTASLIF.

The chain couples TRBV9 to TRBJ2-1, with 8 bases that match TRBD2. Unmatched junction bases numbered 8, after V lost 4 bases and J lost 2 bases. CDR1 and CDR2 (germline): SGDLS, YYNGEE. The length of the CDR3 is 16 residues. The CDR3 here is CASSTDVAGTYNEQFF. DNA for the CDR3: TGTGCCAGCAGCACAGATGTAGCGGGGACCTACAATGAGCAGTTCTTC.

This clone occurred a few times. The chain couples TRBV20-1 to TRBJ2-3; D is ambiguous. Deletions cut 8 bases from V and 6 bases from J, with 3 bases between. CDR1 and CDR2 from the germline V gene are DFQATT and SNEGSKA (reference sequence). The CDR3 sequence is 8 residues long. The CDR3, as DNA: TGCAGTCCTGATACGCAGTATTTT. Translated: CSPDTQYF.

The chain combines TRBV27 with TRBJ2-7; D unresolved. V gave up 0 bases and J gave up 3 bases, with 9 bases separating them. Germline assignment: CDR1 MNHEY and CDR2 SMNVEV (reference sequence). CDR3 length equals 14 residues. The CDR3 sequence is CASSLSSGDYEQYV. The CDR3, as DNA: TGTGCCAGCAGTTTATCAAGTGGAGACTACGAGCAGTACGTC.

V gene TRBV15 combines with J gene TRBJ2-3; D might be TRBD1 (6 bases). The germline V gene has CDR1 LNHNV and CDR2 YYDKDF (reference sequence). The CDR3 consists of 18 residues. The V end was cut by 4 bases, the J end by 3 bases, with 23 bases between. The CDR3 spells CATSTSRPGAMMTDTQYF. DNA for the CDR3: TGTGCCACCAGCACCTCGCGACCAGGGGCAATGATGACAGATACGCAGTATTTT.

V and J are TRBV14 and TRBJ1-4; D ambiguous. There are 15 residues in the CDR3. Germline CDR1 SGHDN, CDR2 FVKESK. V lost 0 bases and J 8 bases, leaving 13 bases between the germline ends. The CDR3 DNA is TGTGCCAGCAGCCAAGATGCGGGAGCCGGAGAAAAACTGTTTTTT. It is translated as CASSQDAGAGEKLFF.

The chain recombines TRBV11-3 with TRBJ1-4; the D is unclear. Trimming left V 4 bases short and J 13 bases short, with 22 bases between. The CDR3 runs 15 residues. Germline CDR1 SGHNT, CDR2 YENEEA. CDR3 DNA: TGTGCCAGCAGCTCCGCTCGGTATGGGGAGGAAGGACTGTTTTTT. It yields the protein CASSSARYGEEGLFF.

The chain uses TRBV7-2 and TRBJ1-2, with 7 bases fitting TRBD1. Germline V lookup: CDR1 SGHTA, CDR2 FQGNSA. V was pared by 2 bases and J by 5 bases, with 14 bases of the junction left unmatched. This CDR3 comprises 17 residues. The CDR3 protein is CASSLSDRAEFLYGYTF. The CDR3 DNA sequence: TGTGCCAGCAGCTTAAGCGACAGGGCCGAATTCCTTTATGGCTACACCTTC. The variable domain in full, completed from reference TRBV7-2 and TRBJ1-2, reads GAGVSQSPSNKVTEKGKDVELRCDPISGHTALYWYRQSLGQGLEFLIYFQGNSAPDKSGLPSDRFSAERTGGSVSTLTIQRTQQEDSAVYLCASSLSDRAEFLYGYTFGSGTRLTVV.

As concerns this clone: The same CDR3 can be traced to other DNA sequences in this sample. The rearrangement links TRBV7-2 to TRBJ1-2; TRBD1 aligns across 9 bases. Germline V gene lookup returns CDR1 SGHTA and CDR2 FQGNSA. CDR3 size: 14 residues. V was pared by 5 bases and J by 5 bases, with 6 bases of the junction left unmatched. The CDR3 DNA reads TGTGCCAGCAGCCCGACAGGGGGTGTATATGGCTACACCTTC. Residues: CASSPTGGVYGYTF.

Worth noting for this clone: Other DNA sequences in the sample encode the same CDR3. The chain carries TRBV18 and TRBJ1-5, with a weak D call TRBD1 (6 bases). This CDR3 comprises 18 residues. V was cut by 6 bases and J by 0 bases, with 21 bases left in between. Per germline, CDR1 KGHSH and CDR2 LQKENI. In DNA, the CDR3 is TGTGCCAGCTCGCCATTTGAACAGGGAAGATATAGCAATCAGCCCCAGCATTTT. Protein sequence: CASSPFEQGRYSNQPQHF.

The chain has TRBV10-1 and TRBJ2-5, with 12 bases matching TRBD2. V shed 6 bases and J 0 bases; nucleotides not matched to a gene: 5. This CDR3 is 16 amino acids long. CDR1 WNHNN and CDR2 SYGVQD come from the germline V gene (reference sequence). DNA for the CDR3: TGCGCCAGCAGCGCTGGACTAGCGGGAAACCAAGAGACCCAGTACTTC. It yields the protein CASSAGLAGNQETQYF.

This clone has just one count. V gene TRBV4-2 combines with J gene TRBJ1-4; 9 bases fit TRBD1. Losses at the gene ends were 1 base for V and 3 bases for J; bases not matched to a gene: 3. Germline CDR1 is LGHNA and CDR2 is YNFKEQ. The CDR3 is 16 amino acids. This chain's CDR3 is CASSQGGTGSNEKLFF. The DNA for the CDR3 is TGTGCCAGCAGCCAAGGGGGGACAGGGTCTAATGAAAAACTGTTTTTT.

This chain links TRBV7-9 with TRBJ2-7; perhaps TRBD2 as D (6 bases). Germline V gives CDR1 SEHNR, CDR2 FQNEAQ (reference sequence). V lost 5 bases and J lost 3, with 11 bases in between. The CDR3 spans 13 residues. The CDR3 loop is CASSPTSSYEQYV. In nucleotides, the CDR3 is TGTGCCAGCAGCCCTACTAGCAGCTACGAGCAGTACGTC.

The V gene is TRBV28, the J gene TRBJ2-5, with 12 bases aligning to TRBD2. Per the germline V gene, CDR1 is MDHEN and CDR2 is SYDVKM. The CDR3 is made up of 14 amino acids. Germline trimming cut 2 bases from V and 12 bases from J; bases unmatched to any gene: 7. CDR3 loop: CASSLGLAGRLEYF. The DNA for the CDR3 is TGTGCCAGCAGTTTAGGACTAGCGGGGCGCCTGGAGTACTTC.

Here the CDR3 reads CASSALTSASYNEQFF. CDR3 bases: TGTGCCAGCAGCGCATTGACTAGCGCTTCCTACAATGAGCAGTTCTTC. The chain is built from TRBV9 and TRBJ2-1; 8 nucleotides line up with TRBD2. Germline V gives CDR1 SGDLS, CDR2 YYNGEE. The CDR3 covers 16 residues. The ends lost 3 bases at V and 1 base at J; junction bases unmatched: 6.

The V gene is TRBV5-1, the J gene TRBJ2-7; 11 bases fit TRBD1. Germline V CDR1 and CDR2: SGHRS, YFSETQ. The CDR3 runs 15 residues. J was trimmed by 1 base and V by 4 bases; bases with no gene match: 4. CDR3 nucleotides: TGCGCCAGCAGCCTAGGGACAGGGGGTTCCTACGAGCAGTACTTC. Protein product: CASSLGTGGSYEQYF.

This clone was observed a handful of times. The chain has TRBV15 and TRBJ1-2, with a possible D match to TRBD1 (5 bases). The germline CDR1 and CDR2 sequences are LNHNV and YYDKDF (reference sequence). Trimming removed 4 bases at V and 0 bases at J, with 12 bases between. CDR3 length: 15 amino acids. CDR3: CATSTLQAPNYGYTF. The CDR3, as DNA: TGTGCCACCAGCACCCTACAGGCTCCTAACTATGGCTACACCTTC.

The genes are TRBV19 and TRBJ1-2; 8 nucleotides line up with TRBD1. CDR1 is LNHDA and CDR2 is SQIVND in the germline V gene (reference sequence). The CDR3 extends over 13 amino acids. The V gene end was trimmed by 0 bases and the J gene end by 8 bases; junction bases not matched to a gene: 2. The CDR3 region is CASSIDQGAGYTF. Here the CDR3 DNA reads TGTGCCAGTAGTATAGACCAGGGGGCAGGCTACACCTTC.

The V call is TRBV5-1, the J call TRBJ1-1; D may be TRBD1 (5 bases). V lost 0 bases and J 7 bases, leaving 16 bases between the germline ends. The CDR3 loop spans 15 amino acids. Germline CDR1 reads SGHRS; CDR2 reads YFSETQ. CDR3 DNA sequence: TGCGCCAGCAGCTTGGTTGCAGGGAGGAATAGTGAAGCTTTCTTT. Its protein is CASSLVAGRNSEAFF.

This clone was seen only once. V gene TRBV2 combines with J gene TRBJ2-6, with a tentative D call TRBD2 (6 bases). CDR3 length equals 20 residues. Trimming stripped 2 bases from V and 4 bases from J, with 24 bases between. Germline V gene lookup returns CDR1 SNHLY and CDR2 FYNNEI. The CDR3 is CASSETGDFRSISGANVLTF. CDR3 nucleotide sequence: TGTGCCAGCAGTGAAACTGGGGACTTTCGCAGCATTTCCGGGGCCAACGTCCTGACTTTC.

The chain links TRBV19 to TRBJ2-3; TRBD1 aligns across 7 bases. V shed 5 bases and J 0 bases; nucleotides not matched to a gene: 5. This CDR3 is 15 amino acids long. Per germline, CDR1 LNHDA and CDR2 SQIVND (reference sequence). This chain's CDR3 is CASSLTGVSTDTQYF. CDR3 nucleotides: TGTGCCAGTAGTCTCACAGGGGTTAGCACAGATACGCAGTATTTT.